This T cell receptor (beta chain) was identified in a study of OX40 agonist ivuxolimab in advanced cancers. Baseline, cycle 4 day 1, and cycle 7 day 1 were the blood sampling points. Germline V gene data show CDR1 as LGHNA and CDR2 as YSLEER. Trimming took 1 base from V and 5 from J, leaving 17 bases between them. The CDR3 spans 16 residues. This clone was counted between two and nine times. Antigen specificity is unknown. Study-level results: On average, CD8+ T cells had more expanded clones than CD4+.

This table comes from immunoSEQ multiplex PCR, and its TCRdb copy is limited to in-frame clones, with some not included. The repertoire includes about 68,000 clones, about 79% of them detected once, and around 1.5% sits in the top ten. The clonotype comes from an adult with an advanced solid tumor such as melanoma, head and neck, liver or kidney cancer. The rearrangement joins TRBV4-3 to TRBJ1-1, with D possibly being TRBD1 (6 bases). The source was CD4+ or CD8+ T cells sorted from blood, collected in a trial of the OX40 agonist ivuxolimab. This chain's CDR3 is CASSQGRRTGRTEAFF. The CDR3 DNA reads TGCGCCAGCAGCCAAGGCCGACGTACAGGGAGGACTGAAGCTTTCTTT.